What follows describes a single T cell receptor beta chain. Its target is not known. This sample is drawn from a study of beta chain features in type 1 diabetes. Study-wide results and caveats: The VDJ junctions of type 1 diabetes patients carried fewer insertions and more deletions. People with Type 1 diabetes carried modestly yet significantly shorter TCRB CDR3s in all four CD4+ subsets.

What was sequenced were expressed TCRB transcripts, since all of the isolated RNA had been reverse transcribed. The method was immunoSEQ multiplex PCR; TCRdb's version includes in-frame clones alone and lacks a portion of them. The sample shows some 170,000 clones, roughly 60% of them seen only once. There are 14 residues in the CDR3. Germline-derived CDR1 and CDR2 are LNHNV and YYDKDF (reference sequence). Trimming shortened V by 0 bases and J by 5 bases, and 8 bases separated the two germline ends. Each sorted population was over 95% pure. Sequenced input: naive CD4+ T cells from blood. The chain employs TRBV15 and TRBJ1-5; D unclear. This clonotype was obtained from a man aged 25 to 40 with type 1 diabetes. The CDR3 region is CATSREYGYQPQHF. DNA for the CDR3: TGTGCCACCAGCAGAGAATACGGTTATCAGCCCCAGCATTTT.